This T cell receptor (beta chain) was recorded in a study of spatial heterogeneity in lung cancer. Study conclusions and caveats: Counts of expanded intratumoral alpha and beta TCRs tracked tumor mutation counts.

Details on this clonotype: Its antigen is unknown. This beta chain is an unintended read in a library built for alpha chains; its size means little.

Time point meaning: sample taken at primary tumor resection. Patients with untreated early-stage non-small cell lung cancer, numbering 72, were the donors. From tumor, nontumor lung or frozen PBMC, whole RNA was taken unsorted for sequencing. Trimming removed 6 bases from V and 1 base from J, with 13 bases in between. The length of the CDR3 is 15 residues. CDR1 is MNHEY and CDR2 is SVGAGI in the germline V gene. Each CDR3 protein gets one entry after TCRdb re-called the 5' RACE reads with MiXCR. The table lists more than 1,000 distinct CDR3 sequences, about 12% of them singletons. V gene TRBV6-5 combines with J gene TRBJ1-5; maybe TRBD1 (5 bases). The source is a male donor with early-stage non-small cell lung cancer. The sequencing here drew on lung tumor tissue, taken at surgery. The CDR3 spells CASRVSGGSNQPQHF. The CDR3 DNA follows: TGTGCCAGCAGGGTCAGCGGGGGGAGCAATCAGCCCCAGCATTTT.